These 9 T cell receptor beta chains share one sample of origin, sequenced in a study of vaccination effects on CD4 cells after COVID-19. Antigen-specific CD4+ T cells were first expanded with viral peptide pools by the ViraFEST assay and only then sequenced. Culture proceeded for approximately 10 days, and CD4+ T cells were then isolated. Vaccine recipients lacked prior SARS-CoV-2 infection and had negative nucleocapsid antibodies. Clones were read by immunoSEQ multiplex PCR, and TCRdb kept only the in-frame ones, dropping some. Of about 24,000 clones detected, 76% appear once; the ten largest clones hold 10%. Their antigens are not known. The sample here was CD4+ T cells from PBMCs cultured with HCoV-NL63 spike peptides, taken before COVID-19 vaccination. These receptors all come from a human donor who received a COVID-19 vaccine.

This clone was detected only once. This chain joins TRBV5-1 and TRBJ2-5, with D maybe TRBD2 (6 bases). Trimming stripped 0 bases from V and 1 base from J, with 10 bases between. The germline gives CDR1 SGHRS, CDR2 YFSETQ. There are 15 residues in the CDR3. CDR3 sequence reads: CASSLAGGAQETQYF. The CDR3 coding sequence is TGCGCCAGCAGCTTGGCCGGAGGGGCCCAAGAGACCCAGTACTTC.

The chain recombines TRBV10-2 with TRBJ2-5; no clear D gene. Deletions cut 2 bases from V and 5 bases from J, with 9 bases between. Looked up from germline, CDR1 is WSHSY and CDR2 is SAAADI. This CDR3 has 13 residues. Here the CDR3 DNA reads TGCGCCAGCAGTGAGGTGGCTCGCGAGACCCAGTACTTC. Translation gives CASSEVARETQYF.

This sequence joins TRBV2 and TRBJ1-5; D unresolved. Germline V gene lookup returns CDR1 SNHLY and CDR2 FYNNEI. V gave up 1 base and J gave up 0 bases, with 7 bases separating them. The CDR3 sequence is 15 residues long. The CDR3 loop reads CASSEEGNSNQPQHF. CDR3 coding DNA: TGTGCCAGCAGTGAAGAGGGCAATAGCAATCAGCCCCAGCATTTT.

This clone is a singleton in its sample. The rearrangement joins TRBV6-5 to TRBJ2-7; D may be TRBD2 (6 bases). The germline CDR1 and CDR2 sequences are MNHEY and SVGAGI. V lost 8 bases to trimming and J lost 3 bases, with 14 bases between them. The CDR3 has 13 amino acids. The CDR3 here is CASRRGAVYEQYF. Here the CDR3 DNA reads TGTGCCAGCCGGAGGGGAGCGGTCTACGAGCAGTACTTC.

J is TRBJ1-2 and V is TRBV6-5; 9 nucleotides match TRBD1. Losses at the gene ends were 2 bases for V and 7 bases for J; bases not matched to a gene: 5. Germline V gives CDR1 MNHEY, CDR2 SVGAGI. The length of the CDR3 is 14 residues. The CDR3 reads CASSYRDRVFGYTF. The CDR3 DNA reads as TGTGCCAGCAGTTACAGGGACAGGGTATTTGGCTACACCTTC.

This chain joins TRBV6-1 and TRBJ2-5, with 7 positions matching TRBD2. This CDR3 spans 17 amino acids. J gave up 6 bases and V 1 base, and 14 bases lay outside the gene matches. Germline CDR1 is MNHNS and CDR2 is SASEGT. As DNA, the CDR3 is TGTGCCAGCAGTGAAGAGACCTCGGGGAGGGCTAGGAAGACCCAGTACTTC. Translating gives CASSEETSGRARKTQYF.

The chain couples TRBV19 to TRBJ2-5; 9 bases match TRBD2. Trimming took 8 bases from V and 5 from J; bases not matched to a gene: 12. CDR1 is LNHDA and CDR2 is SQIVND in the germline V gene (reference sequence). The CDR3 is made up of 15 amino acids. The CDR3, as DNA: TGTGCCAGTCAAACTGGCGGGAGGGCCCTGGAGACCCAGTACTTC. This translates into CASQTGGRALETQYF.

The chain is built from TRBV30 and TRBJ1-1; maybe TRBD1 (5 bases). Germline V lookup: CDR1 GTSNPN, CDR2 SVGIG (reference sequence). Deletions cut 0 bases from V and 1 base from J, with 9 bases between. This CDR3 is built from 14 residues. CDR3 in DNA: TGTGCCTGGAGTGTACAAGGGACGAACACTGAAGCTTTCTTT. It is translated as CAWSVQGTNTEAFF.

This clone was detected once. This chain connects TRBV10-3 to TRBJ2-3; D gene unclear. The CDR3 is 12 amino acids. The V and J ends lost 4 bases and 0 bases respectively, with 2 bases between them. The V gene's germline CDR1 is ENHRY and CDR2 SYGVKD. The CDR3 nucleotides are TGTGCCATCAGTGCCAGCACAGATACGCAGTATTTT. The encoded protein is CAISASTDTQYF.